The 10 T cell receptor beta chains given below trace back to one sample, sequenced in a study of blood T cells in healthy people across ages. Sample-barcoded 5' priming and a J-beta primer mix drove a second PCR of about 6 to 12 cycles. In TCRdb, the 5' RACE reads were re-called with MiXCR into one record per CDR3 protein. The sample has more than 700,000 distinct CDR3 sequences; about 45% are singletons. Sequencing used blood. Source of these receptors: an elderly man in good health.

This clonotype was seen ten or more times. The V gene is TRBV28, the J gene TRBJ1-1; D perhaps matches TRBD1 (6 bases). The CDR3 consists of 12 residues. CDR1 is MDHEN, CDR2 SYDVKM, per germline. V gave up 5 bases and J gave up 9 bases, with 13 bases separating them. CDR3 residues: CASSQSDRKAFF. For the CDR3, the DNA is TGTGCCAGCAGTCAGAGCGACAGGAAAGCTTTCTTT.

The chain couples TRBV21-1 to TRBJ2-5; TRBD1, the table's D call, was not compared with the DNA. TRBV21-1 is a pseudogene. The CDR3 is made up of 16 amino acids. CDR3 bases: TGTGCCAGCAGCTGGGGGTGGGTCCTTTTCCAAGAGACCCAGTACTTC. This translates into CASSWGWVLFQETQYF.

The chain combines TRBV15 with TRBJ2-5, with 8 bases aligning to TRBD2. The DNA end is more similar to TRBJ2-7, so the J call may be wrong. This CDR3 is 19 amino acids long. Germline V gives CDR1 LNHNV, CDR2 YYDKDF (reference sequence). The CDR3 nucleotides are TGTGCCACCAGCAGAGATGTCGGGGATAGCGGGGTTCTCTTCTACGAGCAGTACTTC. It is translated as CATSRDVGDSGVLFYEQYF.

J is TRBJ2-7 and V is TRBV12-3 or TRBV12-4; TRBD2 aligns across 7 bases. The CDR3 totals 15 residues. Trimming at V came to 2 bases and at J to 2 bases, leaving 6 bases not matched to a gene. The CDR3 region is CASSLYGRTPYEQYF. As DNA, the CDR3 is TGTGCCAGCAGTTTATACGGGAGGACCCCCTACGAGCAGTACTTC.

CDR3 coding DNA: TGTGCCAGCAGTTTCCCCCTATGGGACAGGGGCTCCTACGAGCAGTACTTC. This sequence encodes CASSFPLWDRGSYEQYF. The chain has TRBV28 and TRBJ2-7; 10 positions agree with TRBD1. The length of the CDR3 is 17 residues. Germline V gene sequence: CDR1 MDHEN, CDR2 SYDVKM. Germline trimming cut 3 bases from V and 0 bases from J; bases unmatched to any gene: 8.

The V call is TRBV13, the J call TRBJ2-1; weak D call: TRBD1 (5 bases). Per the germline V gene, CDR1 is PRHDT and CDR2 is FYEKMQ (reference sequence). The V end lost 2 bases, the J end lost 2 bases, and 10 bases lay between the germline ends. This CDR3 is 15 amino acids long. This chain's CDR3 is CASSLRTSTYNEQFF. The DNA of the CDR3 is TGTGCCAGCAGCTTACGGACATCCACCTACAATGAGCAGTTCTTC.

This clonotype was seen ten or more times. This rearrangement joins TRBV7-2 to TRBJ2-3; 12 bases are a match to TRBD2. Germline V gene lookup returns CDR1 SGHTA and CDR2 FQGNSA. The CDR3 sequence is 15 residues long. The V and J ends lost 5 bases and 4 bases, in that order; junction bases with no gene match: 4. The CDR3 loop is CASSPTSGSADTQYF. CDR3 bases: TGTGCCAGCAGCCCGACTAGCGGGAGTGCAGATACGCAGTATTTT.

This chain joins TRBV28 and TRBJ1-6, with 10 bases aligning to TRBD1. This CDR3 spans 16 amino acids. Trimming removed 4 bases from V and 11 bases from J; junction bases left unmatched: 11. Germline loops: CDR1 MDHEN, CDR2 SYDVKM. The CDR3 protein is CASSSHPRTGGTPLHF. CDR3 bases: TGTGCCAGCAGTTCCCACCCCCGGACAGGGGGGACACCCCTCCACTTT.

About this clonotype itself: Since a much larger clone is just one base distant, this may be a read error. V gene TRBV29-1 combines with J gene TRBJ1-2, with 7 bases fitting TRBD1. Germline V gene data show CDR1 as SQVTM and CDR2 as ANQGSEA. J gave up 6 bases and V 7 bases, and 8 bases lay outside the gene matches. The CDR3 loop spans 12 amino acids. The CDR3 nucleotides read TGCAGCGACAGGACAGGAGGCGATGGCTACACCTTC. It yields the protein CSDRTGGDGYTF.

The rearrangement links TRBV11-2 to TRBJ2-3, with D possibly being TRBD2 (6 bases). Per the germline V gene, CDR1 is SGHAT and CDR2 is FQNNGV. Trimming stripped 3 bases from V and 9 bases from J, with 19 bases between. The CDR3 runs to 15 residues. This CDR3 reads CASSLGLHSEGTQYF. In DNA form, the CDR3 reads TGTGCCAGCAGCTTGGGCCTTCACTCGGAGGGAACGCAGTATTTT. Full variable domain (remainder filled in from reference TRBV11-2 and TRBJ2-3): EAGVAQSPRYKIIEKRQSVAFWCNPISGHATLYWYQQILGQGPKLLIQFQNNGVVDDSQLPKDRFSAERLKGVDSTLKIQPAKLEDSAVYLCASSLGLHSEGTQYFGPGTRLTVL.